What follows are 32 T cell receptor beta chains derived from one specimen sequenced in a study of blood T cell repertoires in COVID-19. TCRdb keeps only in-frame clones here, not all; method: immunoSEQ multiplex PCR. The table records 150,000 or so clones, around 84% of them present only once. Sequencing was performed on peripheral blood. These receptors came from a woman aged 80 or older with acute or convalescent COVID-19.

CDR3 in amino acids: CASSLTRDTQYF. DNA of the CDR3: TGTGCCAGCAGCTTAACGCGAGATACGCAGTATTTT. The J gene is TRBJ2-3, the V gene TRBV7-9; no clear D. The CDR3 sequence is 12 residues long. Trimming cost V 2 bases and J 5 bases, with 5 bases left between them. CDR1 is SEHNR, CDR2 FQNEAQ, per germline (reference sequence).

The chain carries TRBV2 and TRBJ1-1; D is unresolved. Germline loops: CDR1 SNHLY, CDR2 FYNNEI. This CDR3 region has 13 residues. Trimming left V 3 bases short and J 7 bases short, with 12 bases between. CDR3 protein: CASSDGQSIEAFF. As DNA, the CDR3 is TGTGCCAGCAGTGATGGCCAGTCGATTGAAGCTTTCTTT.

V gene TRBV6-6 combines with J gene TRBJ2-3, with D unresolved. Trimming cost V 7 bases and J 8 bases, with 19 bases left between them. This CDR3 comprises 14 residues. CDR1 and CDR2 from the germline V gene are MNHNY and SVGAGI (reference sequence). This CDR3 is CASTITQPSVTQYF. Written as DNA, the CDR3 is TGTGCCAGCACCATAACTCAACCGTCTGTTACGCAGTATTTT.

This chain links TRBV5-1 with TRBJ2-3; 7 nucleotides agree with TRBD2. V trimming: 2 bases; J trimming: 2 bases; junction bases outside the gene matches: 11. The CDR3 consists of 17 residues. Per the germline V gene, CDR1 is SGHRS and CDR2 is YFSETQ. The CDR3 loop is CASSLSGTGGVTDTQYF. The CDR3 DNA sequence: TGCGCCAGCAGCTTATCCGGAACGGGAGGAGTCACAGATACGCAGTATTTT. The complete variable domain, with remaining parts taken from reference TRBV5-1 and TRBJ2-3, reads KAGVTQTPRYLIKTRGQQVTLSCSPISGHRSVSWYQQTPGQGLQFLFEYFSETQRNKGNFPGRFSGRQFSNSRSEMNVSTLELGDSALYLCASSLSGTGGVTDTQYFGPGTRLTVL.

The CDR3 nucleotides are TGCGCCAGCAGCCAGGTAAGCGCGGAGAACACTGAAGCTTTCTTT. Its protein product is CASSQVSAENTEAFF. The V gene is TRBV4-3, the J gene TRBJ1-1; unclear D gene. This CDR3 has 15 amino acids. CDR1 and CDR2 from the germline V gene are LGHNA and YSLEER. Trimming cost V 3 bases and J 1 base, with 12 bases left between them.

The rearrangement links TRBV6-6 to TRBJ2-1; 10 nucleotides agree with TRBD1. This CDR3 is 15 amino acids long. The germline V gene has CDR1 MNHNY and CDR2 SVGAGI (reference sequence). The ends lost 5 bases at V and 5 bases at J; junction bases unmatched: 6. CDR3 coding DNA: TGTGCCAGCAGTCAGACGGGACAGGGGAACAATGAGCAGTTCTTC. This sequence encodes CASSQTGQGNNEQFF.

The rearrangement uses TRBV4-3 and TRBJ2-3, with 7 bases matching TRBD1. The germline V gene has CDR1 LGHNA and CDR2 YSLEER. This CDR3 region has 15 residues. V was pared by 1 base and J by 6 bases, with 7 bases of the junction left unmatched. CDR3 sequence (DNA): TGCGCCAGCAGCCAAGGACAGGGTGTTGGGGATACGCAGTATTTT. This gives the protein CASSQGQGVGDTQYF.

The chain has TRBV7-9 and TRBJ1-1; 7 nucleotides agree with TRBD1. J lost 7 bases, V lost 4 bases, and 9 bases had no gene match. The CDR3 loop spans 14 amino acids. Germline loops: CDR1 SEHNR, CDR2 FQNEAQ (reference sequence). DNA of the CDR3: TGTGCCAGCAGCTCGATAAGGGGGCAAATTGAAGCTTTCTTT. It is translated as CASSSIRGQIEAFF.

V is TRBV29-1 and J is TRBJ2-1; D call uncertain. CDR3 size: 13 residues. CDR1 is SQVTM, CDR2 ANQGSEA, per germline. Trimming took off 4 bases at V and 4 bases at J, with 11 bases between the two ends. The CDR3 DNA reads TGCAGCGTTGGAGCCTCCGGGTACAATGAGCAGTTCTTC. As protein: CSVGASGYNEQFF.

The chain recombines TRBV5-1 with TRBJ1-1, with TRBD1 matching 8 bases. CDR3 size: 16 residues. V lost 3 bases and J lost 0; bases outside the gene matches: 7. Germline CDR1 SGHRS, CDR2 YFSETQ. CDR3 sequence reads: CASSSVDRALNTEAFF. CDR3 DNA: TGCGCCAGCAGCTCGGTGGACAGGGCCTTGAACACTGAAGCTTTCTTT.

The V gene is TRBV5-4, the J gene TRBJ2-3; D may be TRBD2 (5 bases). Germline V lookup: CDR1 SGHNT, CDR2 YYREEE (reference sequence). The CDR3 runs 15 residues. V lost 6 bases to trimming and J lost 1 base, with 15 bases between them. CDR3 in amino acids: CASIGEGVGTDTQYF. CDR3 coding DNA: TGTGCCAGCATTGGCGAGGGAGTAGGCACAGATACGCAGTATTTT.

The gene calls are TRBV6-1 and TRBJ2-1, with TRBD2 as a possible D gene (5 bases). Deletions cut 3 bases from V and 12 bases from J, with 12 bases between. CDR1 MNHNS and CDR2 SASEGT come from the germline V gene. The CDR3 loop spans 12 amino acids. The CDR3 protein is CASSDYGIGQFF. The CDR3 nucleotides are TGTGCCAGCAGTGATTACGGGATCGGGCAGTTCTTC.

This chain connects TRBV7-6 to TRBJ1-2, with D uncertain. The CDR3 runs to 15 residues. Trimming took 2 bases from V and 6 from J, leaving 16 bases between them. In germline, CDR1 is SGHVS, CDR2 FNYEAQ. CDR3 coding DNA: TGTGCCAGCAGCTTACGGTCTGGTGTGGAGGATGGCTACACCTTC. Its translation is CASSLRSGVEDGYTF.

This rearrangement joins TRBV6-5 to TRBJ1-1; no firm D call. Germline V gene data show CDR1 as MNHEY and CDR2 as SVGAGI. With 6 bases removed from V and 4 bases from J, the gap between germline ends came to 15 bases. There are 14 residues in the CDR3. CDR3 in DNA: TGTGCCAGCAGCCCCTCCCTGGGGAGCACTGAAGCTTTCTTT. Encoded protein: CASSPSLGSTEAFF.

CDR3 residues: CATSDLEINYGYTF. Written as DNA, the CDR3 is TGTGCCACCAGTGATTTGGAGATCAACTATGGCTACACCTTC. The chain has TRBV24-1 and TRBJ1-2, with no clear D. This CDR3 spans 14 amino acids. Trimming left V 0 bases short and J 2 bases short, with 6 bases between. Looked up from germline, CDR1 is KGHDR and CDR2 is SFDVKD.

V gene TRBV5-1 combines with J gene TRBJ2-7; 10 bases map to TRBD2. This CDR3 spans 15 amino acids. Trimming removed 4 bases from V and 2 bases from J; junction bases left unmatched: 6. Germline lookup yields CDR1 SGHRS and CDR2 YFSETQ. CDR3 in DNA: TGCGCCAGCAGCCTTTCAGCGGGGGGGACCTACGAGCAGTACTTC. It translates to CASSLSAGGTYEQYF. The variable domain in full, completed from reference TRBV5-1 and TRBJ2-7, reads KAGVTQTPRYLIKTRGQQVTLSCSPISGHRSVSWYQQTPGQGLQFLFEYFSETQRNKGNFPGRFSGRQFSNSRSEMNVSTLELGDSALYLCASSLSAGGTYEQYFGPGTRLTVT.

V usage is TRBV12-5 and J usage is TRBJ1-1; D may be TRBD1 (6 bases). The V gene's germline CDR1 is LGHNT and CDR2 FRNRAP. The CDR3 spans 15 residues. V was cut by 1 base and J by 4 bases, with 13 bases left in between. The CDR3 here is CASGLGRGRGTEAFF. CDR3 nucleotides: TGTGCTAGTGGTTTGGGCAGGGGAAGGGGCACTGAAGCTTTCTTT.

This clone was seen once. The chain recombines TRBV19 with TRBJ2-2; D remains ambiguous. With 5 bases removed from V and 6 bases from J, the gap between germline ends came to 16 bases. The CDR3 is made up of 15 amino acids. The germline V gene encodes CDR1 LNHDA and CDR2 SQIVND (reference sequence). CDR3 sequence: CASSPAREEAGELFF. CDR3 DNA: TGTGCCAGTAGTCCTGCCCGAGAGGAAGCCGGGGAGCTGTTTTTT.

This clone was seen only a few times. This sequence joins TRBV7-3 and TRBJ2-2; D may be TRBD1 (6 bases). Trimming pared 2 bases from V and 5 bases from J, leaving 12 bases between. The CDR3 sequence is 15 residues long. In germline, CDR1 is SGHTA, CDR2 FQGTGA. The CDR3 DNA reads as TGTGCCAGCAGCTTAGAAGGGGGTAGGACCGGGGAGCTGTTTTTT. The encoded protein is CASSLEGGRTGELFF. Filled out from reference TRBV7-3 and TRBJ2-2, the complete variable domain reads GAGVSQTPSNKVTEKGKYVELRCDPISGHTALYWYRQSLGQGPEFLIYFQGTGAADDSGLPNDRFFAVRPEGSVSTLKIQRTERGDSAVYLCASSLEGGRTGELFFGEGSRLTVL.

This chain links TRBV7-2 with TRBJ2-3; D call uncertain. The CDR3 contains 14 residues. V was clipped by 4 bases and J by 0 bases, with 8 bases between them. Germline CDR1 reads SGHTA; CDR2 reads FQGNSA. DNA of the CDR3: TGTGCCAGCAGCTCGCACGGGAGCACAGATACGCAGTATTTT. Residues: CASSSHGSTDTQYF. Together with reference TRBV7-2 and TRBJ2-3, the CDR3 gives the full variable domain: GAGVSQSPSNKVTEKGKDVELRCDPISGHTALYWYRQSLGQGLEFLIYFQGNSAPDKSGLPSDRFSAERTGGSVSTLTIQRTQQEDSAVYLCASSSHGSTDTQYFGPGTRLTVL.

The chain couples TRBV6-5 to TRBJ2-7; weak D call: TRBD2 (5 bases). Germline values: CDR1 MNHEY, CDR2 SVGAGI. Between the trimmed V and J ends, which lost 0 bases and 6 bases, there was a span of 15 bases. CDR3 length: 15 amino acids. The CDR3 here is CASSYSLRGVGEQYF. CDR3 DNA sequence: TGTGCCAGCAGTTACTCGCTTCGGGGTGTGGGCGAGCAGTACTTC.

This chain connects TRBV5-1 to TRBJ1-1, with 9 bases identical to TRBD1. The CDR3 runs to 17 residues. Germline V gene lookup returns CDR1 SGHRS and CDR2 YFSETQ. Trimming took 4 bases from V and 0 from J; bases not matched to a gene: 10. CDR3 in DNA: TGCGCCAGCAGCCCAGTCCCGGGACAGGGTCTGAACACTGAAGCTTTCTTT. This codes for CASSPVPGQGLNTEAFF.

The rearrangement uses TRBV7-2 and TRBJ1-1; possible D gene TRBD1, 5 bases. CDR3 length equals 17 residues. Trimming took off 5 bases at V and 6 bases at J, with 25 bases between the two ends. CDR1 and CDR2 from the germline V gene are SGHTA and FQGNSA. The CDR3, as DNA: TGTGCCAGCAGCCCCGCCCCCAGGGCCGCTAATCCTTCTGAAGCTTTCTTT. This translates into CASSPAPRAANPSEAFF.

The chain carries TRBV3-1 (or the pseudogene TRBV3-2) and TRBJ1-4, with 9 bases aligning to TRBD1. This CDR3 region has 17 residues. Germline CDR1 LGHDT, CDR2 YNNKEL (reference sequence). V lost 0 bases to trimming and J lost 8 bases; unmatched junction nucleotides: 10. CDR3 nucleotide sequence: TGTGCCAGCAGCCAAGAGGGGGCGACAGGGGGATGGGAAAAACTGTTTTTT. Translated, it gives CASSQEGATGGWEKLFF.

The rearrangement links TRBV19 to TRBJ2-4; TRBD1 matches at 10 bases. Germline lookup yields CDR1 LNHDA and CDR2 SQIVND (reference sequence). This CDR3 comprises 19 residues. The trim removed 5 bases at V and 0 bases at J, leaving 13 bases unmatched. CDR3 loop: CASSLWGQGLKGAKNIQYF. CDR3 DNA sequence: TGTGCCAGTAGTCTATGGGGACAGGGGCTTAAGGGAGCCAAAAACATTCAGTACTTC.

The CDR3 is CASSQDAGYEGYTF. The DNA for the CDR3 is TGCGCCAGCAGCCAAGATGCAGGATATGAAGGCTACACCTTC. This chain joins TRBV4-3 and TRBJ1-2; D gene uncertain. V was trimmed by 0 bases and J by 8 bases, leaving 13 bases between them. Germline values: CDR1 LGHNA, CDR2 YSLEER. CDR3 length equals 14 residues.

V is TRBV4-2 and J is TRBJ1-2; D is unclear. Per germline, CDR1 LGHNA and CDR2 YNFKEQ. CDR3 size: 15 residues. The V end lost 1 base, the J end lost 1 base, and 10 bases lay between the germline ends. In DNA form, the CDR3 reads TGTGCCAGCAGCCAAGCTCAGTCCTTTAACTATGGCTACACCTTC. It specifies CASSQAQSFNYGYTF.

The chain carries TRBV9 and TRBJ2-3; TRBD2 agrees at 8 bases. CDR3 length equals 15 residues. Germline assignment: CDR1 SGDLS and CDR2 YYNGEE. With V trimmed by 4 bases and J by 3 bases, 7 bases remained unmatched. As DNA, the CDR3 is TGTGCCAGCAGCCCTCGACCGGGAGGGACAGATACGCAGTATTTT. Residues: CASSPRPGGTDTQYF.

Only one count was recorded for this clone. V gene TRBV11-2 combines with J gene TRBJ2-2; D might be TRBD1 (6 bases). Trimming removed 2 bases from V and 4 bases from J, with 14 bases in between. CDR1 is SGHAT and CDR2 is FQNNGV in the germline V gene. This CDR3 is built from 16 residues. CDR3 in DNA: TGTGCCAGCAGCTTATTGGGGGCAAGTGTCACCGGGGAGCTGTTTTTT. Translating it yields CASSLLGASVTGELFF.

V gene TRBV7-9 combines with J gene TRBJ2-7; D is ambiguous. Germline values: CDR1 SEHNR, CDR2 FQNEAQ (reference sequence). The CDR3 contains 14 residues. V lost 5 bases to trimming and J lost 6 bases, with 17 bases between them. CDR3: CASSRPGRSGEQYF. The CDR3 bases are TGTGCCAGCAGCCGTCCGGGTCGCTCTGGCGAGCAGTACTTC.

This sequence joins TRBV19 and TRBJ1-2, with 7 positions matching TRBD1. Unmatched junction bases numbered 2, after V lost 1 base and J lost 0 bases. The CDR3 is 15 residues long. Germline CDR1 LNHDA, CDR2 SQIVND (reference sequence). The CDR3 DNA reads TGTGCCAGTAGTATAGGGGACAGATCTAACTATGGCTACACCTTC. This translates into CASSIGDRSNYGYTF. Full variable domain (remainder filled in from reference TRBV19 and TRBJ1-2): DGGITQSPKYLFRKEGQNVTLSCEQNLNHDAMYWYRQDPGQGLRLIYYSQIVNDFQKGDIAEGYSVSREKKESFPLTVTSAQKNPTAFYLCASSIGDRSNYGYTFGSGTRLTVV.

V gene TRBV27 combines with J gene TRBJ1-5; the D is unclear. This CDR3 spans 13 amino acids. Germline assignment: CDR1 MNHEY and CDR2 SMNVEV (reference sequence). With 2 bases removed from V and 2 bases from J, the gap between germline ends came to 4 bases. The CDR3 sequence: CASSLRGNQPQHF. The CDR3 region has the DNA TGTGCCAGCAGTTTACGGGGCAATCAGCCCCAGCATTTT.